One sample yielded the 24 T cell receptor beta chains listed below, sequenced in a study of blood T cell repertoires in COVID-19. Sequencing was performed with immunoSEQ multiplex PCR; in TCRdb, only in-frame clones are kept and a portion is missing. The sample has approximately 150,000 clones; approximately 90% are singletons. The sample comprised peripheral blood. These receptors were taken from a man in his fifties or sixties who had recovered from COVID-19.

The J gene is TRBJ2-7, the V gene TRBV28; D gene unclear. The germline V gene has CDR1 MDHEN and CDR2 SYDVKM. The germline V and J ends were trimmed by 10 bases and 3 bases, with 10 bases remaining between them. The CDR3 spans 11 residues. The CDR3 bases are TGTGCCACACTCAAAGTCTACGAGCAGTACTTC. This translates into CATLKVYEQYF. Drawing the rest from reference TRBV28 and TRBJ2-7, the complete variable domain is DVKVTQSSRYLVKRTGEKVFLECVQDMDHENMFWYRQDPGLGLRLIYFSYDVKMKEKGDIPEGYSVSREKKERFSLILESASTNQTSMYLCATLKVYEQYFGPGTRLTVT.

The chain employs TRBV7-9 and TRBJ2-3; 7 positions agree with TRBD1. This CDR3 region has 15 residues. Trimming removed 4 bases from V and 2 bases from J; junction bases left unmatched: 6. Germline loops: CDR1 SEHNR, CDR2 FQNEAQ (reference sequence). CDR3 loop: CASSSGTEVTDTQYF. The CDR3 region has the DNA TGTGCCAGCAGCTCCGGGACAGAGGTCACAGATACGCAGTATTTT.

The chain recombines TRBV19 with TRBJ2-2; 7 positions agree with TRBD2. Germline V gene lookup returns CDR1 LNHDA and CDR2 SQIVND (reference sequence). Unmatched junction bases numbered 3, after V lost 2 bases and J lost 6 bases. The CDR3 sequence is 14 residues long. CDR3 coding DNA: TGTGCCAGTAGTATAATGGGGGGGGCCGGGGAGCTGTTTTTT. It is translated as CASSIMGGAGELFF. Filled out from reference TRBV19 and TRBJ2-2, the complete variable domain reads DGGITQSPKYLFRKEGQNVTLSCEQNLNHDAMYWYRQDPGQGLRLIYYSQIVNDFQKGDIAEGYSVSREKKESFPLTVTSAQKNPTAFYLCASSIMGGAGELFFGEGSRLTVL.

This clone was seen only once. V gene TRBV5-4 combines with J gene TRBJ1-6; TRBD1 might be the D (5 bases). The CDR3 totals 15 residues. Per the germline V gene, CDR1 is SGHNT and CDR2 is YYREEE (reference sequence). V shed 0 bases and J shed 5 bases, with 9 bases lying between them. CDR3 in DNA: TGTGCCAGCAGCTTGGCGGGGGGGGATAATTCACCCCTCCACTTT. Its protein is CASSLAGGDNSPLHF.

The chain couples TRBV2 to TRBJ2-3, with TRBD2 matching 8 bases. Unmatched junction bases numbered 5, after V lost 4 bases and J lost 2 bases. The CDR3 is 15 amino acids. From germline, CDR1 is SNHLY and CDR2 FYNNEI. The CDR3 region has the DNA TGTGCCAGCAGTGGACTAGCGCTACACACAGATACGCAGTATTTT. Its translation is CASSGLALHTDTQYF.

The genes are TRBV25-1 and TRBJ2-7, with D possibly matching TRBD1 (6 bases). This CDR3 spans 15 amino acids. V lost 4 bases and J lost 3, with 16 bases in between. CDR1 is MGHDK and CDR2 is SYGVNS in the germline V gene. Here the CDR3 reads CASSASTGLGYEQYF. The CDR3 DNA is TGTGCCAGCAGTGCTTCTACAGGGTTAGGCTACGAGCAGTACTTC.

The chain uses TRBV6-1 and TRBJ1-5; D remains unclear. CDR1 and CDR2 (germline): MNHNS, SASEGT. This CDR3 is 16 amino acids long. V was clipped by 2 bases and J by 4 bases, with 15 bases between them. The CDR3 region has the DNA TGTGCCAGCAGTGAATTTCACCGAATCAGAAATCAGCCCCAGCATTTT. Protein: CASSEFHRIRNQPQHF.

This sequence joins TRBV9 and TRBJ2-3; 10 bases line up with TRBD1. The CDR3 runs to 19 residues. From germline, CDR1 is SGDLS and CDR2 YYNGEE. The junction had 17 bases not matched to a gene; V was cut back by 5 bases and J by 2 bases. This CDR3 is CASSQGQGFSAANTDTQYF. Written as DNA, the CDR3 is TGTGCCAGCAGTCAGGGACAGGGGTTTTCGGCGGCGAACACAGATACGCAGTATTTT.

The rearrangement links TRBV7-6 to TRBJ1-4; perhaps TRBD1 as D (6 bases). Trimming stripped 5 bases from V and 3 bases from J, with 16 bases between. The V gene's germline CDR1 is SGHVS and CDR2 FNYEAQ. This CDR3 spans 16 amino acids. CDR3 in amino acids: CASSQYRVGSNEKLFF. The CDR3 nucleotides read TGTGCCAGCAGCCAGTACAGGGTTGGATCTAATGAAAAACTGTTTTTT.

In nucleotides, the CDR3 is TGTGCCAGTAGTTACCAGGGGCGGGTCGAGCAGTACTTC. It yields the protein CASSYQGRVEQYF. This chain links TRBV19 with TRBJ2-7; weak D call: TRBD1 (6 bases). In germline, CDR1 is LNHDA, CDR2 SQIVND (reference sequence). This CDR3 is 13 amino acids long. V lost 5 bases to trimming and J lost 6 bases, with 14 bases between them. Together with reference TRBV19 and TRBJ2-7, the CDR3 gives the full variable domain: DGGITQSPKYLFRKEGQNVTLSCEQNLNHDAMYWYRQDPGQGLRLIYYSQIVNDFQKGDIAEGYSVSREKKESFPLTVTSAQKNPTAFYLCASSYQGRVEQYFGPGTRLTVT.

The gene calls are TRBV6-1 and TRBJ2-7; D is perhaps TRBD1 (6 bases). Germline-derived CDR1 and CDR2 are MNHNS and SASEGT. This CDR3 is built from 14 residues. Trimming cost V 0 bases and J 2 bases, with 8 bases left between them. The CDR3 coding sequence is TGTGCCAGCAGTGAAGCCGGGACAACCTACGAGCAGTACTTC. It yields the protein CASSEAGTTYEQYF.

The rearrangement links TRBV10-2 to TRBJ2-7; D might be TRBD1 (6 bases). Looked up from germline, CDR1 is WSHSY and CDR2 is SAAADI. The CDR3 runs to 11 residues. V gave up 6 bases and J gave up 8 bases, with 11 bases separating them. DNA for the CDR3: TGCGCCAGCAGGGGACAAAACCAGCAGTACTTC. Translating it yields CASRGQNQQYF.

This chain connects TRBV19 to TRBJ2-3, with TRBD2 matching over 8 bases. The CDR3 loop spans 15 amino acids. The V segment lost 3 bases and the J segment 2 bases; nucleotides outside the gene matches: 4. Germline CDR1 and CDR2: LNHDA and SQIVND (reference sequence). The CDR3, as DNA: TGTGCCAGTAGTATGGTAGCGGGAACCACAGATACGCAGTATTTT. Translated: CASSMVAGTTDTQYF.

The chain has TRBV5-1 and TRBJ1-3; 9 bases agree with TRBD1. This CDR3 has 17 amino acids. J lost 2 bases, V lost 1 base, and 7 bases had no gene match. Germline V gene sequence: CDR1 SGHRS, CDR2 YFSETQ. CDR3 in amino acids: CASSLRGQGLPGNTIYF. CDR3 coding DNA: TGCGCCAGCAGCTTGAGGGGACAGGGACTACCTGGAAACACCATATATTTT. Supplemented by reference TRBV5-1 and TRBJ1-3, the full variable domain reads KAGVTQTPRYLIKTRGQQVTLSCSPISGHRSVSWYQQTPGQGLQFLFEYFSETQRNKGNFPGRFSGRQFSNSRSEMNVSTLELGDSALYLCASSLRGQGLPGNTIYFGEGSWLTVV.

This chain links TRBV2 with TRBJ1-2; no reliable D call. Per the germline V gene, CDR1 is SNHLY and CDR2 is FYNNEI. The CDR3 covers 13 residues. The V end was cut by 4 bases, the J end by 3 bases, with 9 bases between. The CDR3 region is CASSVGGDYGYTF. The DNA for the CDR3 is TGTGCCAGCAGTGTAGGCGGGGACTATGGCTACACCTTC.

The J gene is TRBJ1-1, the V gene TRBV6-5, with D maybe TRBD1 (5 bases). Trimming removed 6 bases from V and 1 base from J, with 6 bases in between. This CDR3 has 12 amino acids. Germline V gives CDR1 MNHEY, CDR2 SVGAGI. The CDR3 sequence: CASRTANTEAFF. Written as DNA, the CDR3 is TGTGCCAGCAGGACAGCGAACACTGAAGCTTTCTTT.

This sequence joins TRBV5-4 and TRBJ1-4; D possibly corresponds to TRBD1 (5 bases). Germline loops: CDR1 SGHNT, CDR2 YYREEE (reference sequence). The length of the CDR3 is 13 residues. Trimming pared 5 bases from V and 5 bases from J, leaving 10 bases between. The CDR3 DNA reads as TGTGCCAGCAGGGACATAGGAAATGAAAAACTGTTTTTT. The encoded protein is CASRDIGNEKLFF.

CDR3 bases: TGTGCCAGCAGCCCGGCGGGGATTTACACAGATACGCAGTATTTT. It encodes CASSPAGIYTDTQYF. The chain carries TRBV7-2 and TRBJ2-3; tentative D call: TRBD2 (6 bases). V was pared by 5 bases and J by 2 bases, with 14 bases between. Germline V lookup: CDR1 SGHTA, CDR2 FQGNSA. There are 15 residues in the CDR3.

V and J are TRBV13 and TRBJ1-5; the D is unclear. The germline V and J ends were trimmed by 5 bases and 3 bases, with 17 bases remaining between them. There are 16 residues in the CDR3. In germline, CDR1 is PRHDT, CDR2 FYEKMQ (reference sequence). In nucleotides, the CDR3 is TGTGCCAGCAGCCCTGGGCCCGCCGGAACCAATCAGCCCCAGCATTTT. This gives the protein CASSPGPAGTNQPQHF.

This clone was recorded only once. The CDR3 here is CASSAFSNYGYTF. As DNA, the CDR3 is TGTGCCAGCAGCGCCTTCTCTAACTATGGCTACACCTTC. V is TRBV9 and J is TRBJ1-2; D is uncertain. There are 13 residues in the CDR3. The ends were cut back, 3 bases at V and 0 bases at J, with 6 bases in the middle. CDR1 and CDR2 (germline): SGDLS, YYNGEE.

V gene TRBV11-1 combines with J gene TRBJ2-5, with TRBD2 as a possible D gene (7 bases). With 4 bases removed from V and 2 bases from J, the gap between germline ends came to 11 bases. Germline V gene lookup returns CDR1 SGHAT and CDR2 FQDESV (reference sequence). This CDR3 is built from 14 residues. The DNA for the CDR3 is TGTGCCAGCAGCTGGGGAGGGGGGCAAGAGACCCAGTACTTC. Translating it yields CASSWGGGQETQYF.

J is TRBJ2-7 and V is TRBV5-1; possibly TRBD1 for D (6 bases). In germline, CDR1 is SGHRS, CDR2 YFSETQ. The CDR3 covers 15 residues. V shed 3 bases and J shed 4 bases, with 17 bases lying between them. In DNA, the CDR3 is TGCGCCAGCAGCTCCCCAGGACAGCCACCTTACGAGCAGTACTTC. Translation gives CASSSPGQPPYEQYF. Based on the CDR3 plus reference TRBV5-1 and TRBJ2-7, the full variable domain is KAGVTQTPRYLIKTRGQQVTLSCSPISGHRSVSWYQQTPGQGLQFLFEYFSETQRNKGNFPGRFSGRQFSNSRSEMNVSTLELGDSALYLCASSSPGQPPYEQYFGPGTRLTVT.

This clone was picked up one time. The chain uses TRBV11-1 and TRBJ2-2; no clear D. Germline V gives CDR1 SGHAT, CDR2 FQDESV (reference sequence). V dropped 6 bases and J dropped 6 bases, with 14 bases sitting between them. This CDR3 is built from 14 residues. The CDR3 DNA is TGTGCCAGCAGGTTAAGTAACTCCCCCGGGGAGCTGTTTTTT. Protein sequence: CASRLSNSPGELFF.

The gene calls are TRBV27 and TRBJ2-3, with D possibly TRBD2 on 5 matching bases. This CDR3 is 14 amino acids long. With 8 bases removed from V and 6 bases from J, the gap between germline ends came to 18 bases. CDR1 and CDR2 from the germline V gene are MNHEY and SMNVEV (reference sequence). The chain's CDR3 is CASGGLLRSDTQYF. CDR3 bases: TGTGCCAGCGGAGGCCTCCTAAGGTCCGATACGCAGTATTTT.